The 10 T cell receptor beta chains below come from one sample, sequenced in a study of radiation and T cells in renal cell carcinoma. Time point described: baseline pretreatment blood. Treatment reported: 15 Gy SBRT to primary tumor, nephrectomy 4 weeks later. Assay: immunoSEQ multiplex PCR; the TCRdb copy retains only in-frame clones and omits some. The sample holds 100,000 or so clones; approximately 86% are singletons and the top ten take 6.5% to 8.5%. The source material was blood, sampled from a patient whose treatment included radiotherapy and nephrectomy. Receptors were obtained from a man aged 50-60 years with renal cell carcinoma.

CDR3 sequence: CASLIQGSRTEAFF. CDR3 nucleotides: TGTGCCAGTCTAATCCAGGGATCAAGAACTGAAGCTTTCTTT. This chain links TRBV5-4 with TRBJ1-1, with a weak D call TRBD1 (5 bases). V shed 8 bases and J shed 5 bases, with 19 bases lying between them. CDR1 SGHNT and CDR2 YYREEE come from the germline V gene (reference sequence). The CDR3 has 14 amino acids.

The V and J genes are TRBV15 and TRBJ2-1; D might be TRBD2 (5 bases). The CDR3 contains 13 residues. V gave up 5 bases and J gave up 7 bases, with 12 bases separating them. Germline loops: CDR1 LNHNV, CDR2 YYDKDF (reference sequence). The CDR3 sequence is CATSVTRDNEQFF. For the CDR3, the DNA is TGTGCCACCAGCGTAACCCGGGATAATGAGCAGTTCTTC.

The rearrangement uses TRBV13 and TRBJ2-3; D is possibly TRBD1 or TRBD2 (7 bases each). The CDR3 runs 14 residues. Germline assignment: CDR1 PRHDT and CDR2 FYEKMQ (reference sequence). The V end lost 9 bases, the J end lost 1 base, and 14 bases lay between the germline ends. This chain's CDR3 is CASCRGGRTDTQYF. The CDR3 region has the DNA TGTGCCAGTTGCAGGGGGGGACGCACAGATACGCAGTATTTT.

The rearrangement joins TRBV28 to TRBJ2-6; D uncertain. The V end was cut by 5 bases, the J end by 4 bases, with 12 bases between. CDR1 and CDR2 (germline): MDHEN, SYDVKM. This CDR3 is built from 15 residues. DNA of the CDR3: TGTGCCAGCAGTCCCCACTCCTCCGGGGCCAACGTCCTGACTTTC. Its protein product is CASSPHSSGANVLTF.

The DNA for the CDR3 is TGTGCCAGCAGTTCGAGGCCCGGTGTATCCTACAATGAGCAGTTCTTC. Its translation is CASSSRPGVSYNEQFF. The chain joins TRBV25-1 to TRBJ2-1; D call uncertain. The germline CDR1 and CDR2 sequences are MGHDK and SYGVNS. Between the trimmed V and J ends, which lost 5 bases and 1 base, there was a span of 15 bases. The CDR3 is 16 amino acids.

This clone was seen only once. The chain employs TRBV18 and TRBJ2-7; no clear D. The CDR3 contains 13 residues. Trimming took 2 bases from V and 5 from J, leaving 10 bases between them. Germline CDR1 and CDR2: KGHSH and LQKENI. The CDR3: CASSPTSSDEQYF. Written as DNA, the CDR3 is TGTGCCAGCTCACCAACGAGCAGCGACGAGCAGTACTTC.

This chain joins TRBV5-1 and TRBJ2-3; 7 bases agree with TRBD2. The V gene's germline CDR1 is SGHRS and CDR2 YFSETQ. The CDR3 length is 14 residues. The V gene end was trimmed by 5 bases and the J gene end by 2 bases; junction bases not matched to a gene: 5. In DNA, the CDR3 is TGCGCCAGCAGTGGGGGAGGGTTCACAGATACGCAGTATTTT. This encodes CASSGGGFTDTQYF.

The chain couples TRBV9 to TRBJ1-2; tentatively, D is TRBD1 (6 bases). This CDR3 contains 14 residues. V gave up 0 bases and J gave up 5 bases, with 11 bases separating them. CDR1 is SGDLS, CDR2 YYNGEE, per germline. CDR3 sequence: CASSVAGGGYGYTF. The CDR3 nucleotides are TGTGCCAGCAGCGTAGCTGGGGGCGGGTATGGCTACACCTTC.

The chain links TRBV18 to TRBJ2-6; D not resolved. Germline assignment: CDR1 KGHSH and CDR2 LQKENI. This CDR3 comprises 17 residues. V gave up 3 bases and J gave up 0 bases, with 12 bases separating them. CDR3 nucleotides: TGTGCCAGCTCACCCCAAGGACCTAGCTCTGGGGCCAACGTCCTGACTTTC. This translates into CASSPQGPSSGANVLTF.

The V and J genes are TRBV28 and TRBJ1-5, with D perhaps matching TRBD1 (5 bases). V dropped 4 bases and J dropped 3 bases, with 7 bases sitting between them. CDR3 length equals 13 residues. Germline V gene sequence: CDR1 MDHEN, CDR2 SYDVKM. In DNA, the CDR3 is TGTGCCAGCAGTTGGGGGGTCAATCAGCCCCAGCATTTT. Translated, it gives CASSWGVNQPQHF.